The 32 T cell receptor beta chains below all came from one sample that was sequenced in a study of OX40 agonist ivuxolimab in advanced cancers. The data were produced by immunoSEQ multiplex PCR, yet TCRdb's version contains in-frame clones alone and is incomplete. The data show 50,000 to 60,000 clones, with roughly nine tenths seen just once and 3% to 4% held by the top ten. The input for sequencing was CD4+ or CD8+ T cells sorted from blood, taken in a trial of the OX40 agonist ivuxolimab. Every receptor here comes from an adult with an advanced solid tumor such as melanoma, head and neck, liver or kidney cancer.

This clone was observed a few times. J is TRBJ2-7 and V is TRBV13; possible D gene TRBD1, 6 bases. CDR3 length: 14 amino acids. Trimming cost V 5 bases and J 4 bases, with 15 bases left between them. Germline V gives CDR1 PRHDT, CDR2 FYEKMQ (reference sequence). CDR3 in DNA: TGTGCCAGCAGCCACCGGGACAAATCTTACGAGCAGTACTTC. Translation: CASSHRDKSYEQYF.

This rearrangement joins TRBV14 to TRBJ2-7; D gene ambiguous. CDR1 and CDR2 from the germline V gene are SGHDN and FVKESK. The V end lost 0 bases, the J end lost 9 bases, and 12 bases lay between the germline ends. The CDR3 consists of 13 residues. CDR3 residues: CASSQETVLGQYF. The CDR3 bases are TGTGCCAGCAGCCAAGAGACGGTACTCGGGCAGTACTTC. Full variable domain (rest looked up from reference TRBV14 and TRBJ2-7): EAGVTQFPSHSVIEKGQTVTLRCDPISGHDNLYWYRRVMGKEIKFLLHFVKESKQDESGMPNNRFLAERTGGTYSTLKVQPAELEDSGVYFCASSQETVLGQYFGPGTRLTVT.

The V and J genes are TRBV7-9 and TRBJ2-7; the D gene could be TRBD1 or TRBD2 (7 bases each). This CDR3 has 16 residues. Trimming left V 4 bases short and J 4 bases short, with 20 bases between. The germline V gene encodes CDR1 SEHNR and CDR2 FQNEAQ (reference sequence). The CDR3 DNA is TGTGCCAGCAGCTCTCGGACTAATCAGGGGGGGTACGAGCAGTACTTC. Translated: CASSSRTNQGGYEQYF. The full variable domain, completed using reference TRBV7-9 and TRBJ2-7, is DTGVSQNPRHKITKRGQNVTFRCDPISEHNRLYWYRQTLGQGPEFLTYFQNEAQLEKSRLLSDRFSAERPKGSFSTLEIQRTEQGDSAMYLCASSSRTNQGGYEQYFGPGTRLTVT.

The rearrangement joins TRBV28 to TRBJ2-2; D unclear. The CDR3 extends over 13 amino acids. Per germline, CDR1 MDHEN and CDR2 SYDVKM. Trimming stripped 3 bases from V and 1 base from J, with 3 bases between. CDR3 nucleotides: TGTGCCAGCAGTTTTAGGAACACCGGGGAGCTGTTTTTT. It yields the protein CASSFRNTGELFF.

This clone was counted once. The V call is TRBV4-1, the J call TRBJ2-7; possibly TRBD2 for D (5 bases). Germline lookup yields CDR1 MGHRA and CDR2 YSYEKL. The V and J ends lost 1 base and 6 bases respectively, with 10 bases between them. The CDR3 spans 13 residues. CDR3 bases: TGCGCCAGCAGCCAAGGCGAGGGAGTCGAGCAGTACTTC. Protein sequence: CASSQGEGVEQYF.

The chain has TRBV28 and TRBJ2-7; 8 positions agree with TRBD2. Unmatched junction bases numbered 3, after V lost 8 bases and J lost 3 bases. Germline V gives CDR1 MDHEN, CDR2 SYDVKM. The CDR3 extends over 12 amino acids. The CDR3 reads CASATSGYEQYF. As DNA, the CDR3 is TGTGCCAGCGCCACTAGCGGCTACGAGCAGTACTTC.

The rearrangement links TRBV6-1 to TRBJ1-1, with 10 bases aligning to TRBD1. The CDR3 extends over 15 amino acids. Germline V lookup: CDR1 MNHNS, CDR2 SASEGT. The V gene end was trimmed by 8 bases and the J gene end by 3 bases; junction bases not matched to a gene: 9. The chain's CDR3 is CASDWEDRGDTEAFF. The CDR3 DNA sequence: TGTGCCAGCGATTGGGAGGACAGGGGGGACACTGAAGCTTTCTTT.

This clone was seen just once. The genes are TRBV5-8 and TRBJ2-1; TRBD2 matches 14 bases. With V trimmed by 2 bases and J by 9 bases, 4 bases remained unmatched. CDR3 length: 15 residues. In germline, CDR1 is SGHTS, CDR2 YDEGEE. The CDR3 DNA reads as TGTGCCAGCAGCTTAGGGACTAGCGGGAGTGTTGAGCAGTTCTTC. Translation: CASSLGTSGSVEQFF.

The chain recombines TRBV27 with TRBJ2-2; D unresolved. Trimming pared 4 bases from V and 4 bases from J, leaving 4 bases between. This CDR3 is 12 amino acids long. CDR1 is MNHEY, CDR2 SMNVEV, per germline (reference sequence). CDR3 nucleotide sequence: TGTGCCAGCAGTTGGGGCACCGGGGAGCTGTTTTTT. Encoded protein: CASSWGTGELFF.

This chain links TRBV21-1 with TRBJ2-1; the D call in the table, TRBD2, was not verified against the DNA. TRBV21-1 is shown as a pseudogene. This CDR3 region has 17 residues. The CDR3 DNA is TGTGCCAGCTTCCCGGGGGCGGGAGGCAGGACCTACAATGAGCAGTTCTTC. It is translated as CASFPGAGGRTYNEQFF.

The chain has TRBV10-3 and TRBJ2-7; 9 nucleotides line up with TRBD1. The germline CDR1 and CDR2 sequences are ENHRY and SYGVKD. Germline trimming cut 9 bases from V and 4 bases from J; bases unmatched to any gene: 13. This CDR3 is 15 amino acids long. This CDR3 is CAIRTGDSPSYEQYF. CDR3 DNA sequence: TGTGCCATTCGGACAGGGGATTCCCCTAGTTACGAGCAGTACTTC.

CDR3 sequence reads: CASSAGTGGSNTEAFF. The CDR3 nucleotides are TGCGCCAGCAGCGCCGGGACAGGGGGATCGAACACTGAAGCTTTCTTT. J is TRBJ1-1 and V is TRBV5-1; 11 nucleotides match TRBD1. With V trimmed by 4 bases and J by 1 base, 6 bases remained unmatched. The CDR3 is made up of 16 amino acids. Germline V lookup: CDR1 SGHRS, CDR2 YFSETQ.

The J gene is TRBJ2-7, the V gene TRBV7-8, with D unresolved. This CDR3 has 14 amino acids. Germline-derived CDR1 and CDR2 are SGHVS and FQNEAQ. V lost 1 base to trimming and J lost 0 bases, with 7 bases between them. CDR3 loop: CASSLGGNSYEQYF. The CDR3 nucleotides read TGTGCCAGCAGCTTAGGTGGCAACTCCTACGAGCAGTACTTC.

The V call is TRBV5-5, the J call TRBJ1-2; 10 bases line up with TRBD1. The CDR3 contains 15 residues. The ends lost 4 bases at V and 7 bases at J; junction bases unmatched: 10. Per germline, CDR1 SGHKS and CDR2 YYEKEE (reference sequence). The CDR3, as DNA: TGTGCCAGCAGCCCCTCGACAGGGGGCGCGGGTGGCTACACCTTC. Protein product: CASSPSTGGAGGYTF.

The J gene is TRBJ2-2, the V gene TRBV7-3; possibly TRBD1 or TRBD2 for D (5 bases each). The V gene lost 2 bases and the J gene lost 7 bases, with 17 bases spanning the gap. This CDR3 spans 16 amino acids. The V gene's germline CDR1 is SGHTA and CDR2 FQGTGA. The CDR3 DNA reads as TGTGCCAGCAGCTTAGGTCCCGGGGCCTTCGGCGGGGAGCTGTTTTTT. Amino acid sequence: CASSLGPGAFGGELFF.

This rearrangement joins TRBV28 to TRBJ2-7, with 7 nucleotides matching TRBD1. This CDR3 is built from 13 residues. Germline lookup yields CDR1 MDHEN and CDR2 SYDVKM. V shed 6 bases and J 3 bases; nucleotides not matched to a gene: 5. The CDR3 DNA follows: TGTGCCAGCAGCGACCGGGACAGCTACGAGCAGTACTTC. Translated, it gives CASSDRDSYEQYF.

The V gene is TRBV7-9, the J gene TRBJ2-3; D might be TRBD1 (6 bases). Germline loops: CDR1 SEHNR, CDR2 FQNEAQ (reference sequence). The germline V and J ends were trimmed by 5 bases and 7 bases, with 16 bases remaining between them. This CDR3 has 14 residues. CDR3 sequence reads: CASSPTGTTHTQYF. In DNA form, the CDR3 reads TGTGCCAGCAGCCCGACGGGGACAACTCATACGCAGTATTTT.

The chain has TRBV18 and TRBJ2-7; D is undetermined. Looked up from germline, CDR1 is KGHSH and CDR2 is LQKENI. With 2 bases removed from V and 2 bases from J, the gap between germline ends came to 10 bases. The CDR3 sequence is 14 residues long. The CDR3 protein is CASSPALTAYEQYF. As DNA, the CDR3 is TGTGCCAGCTCACCAGCACTAACAGCCTACGAGCAGTACTTC. Combining the CDR3 with reference TRBV18 and TRBJ2-7 gives the whole variable domain NAGVMQNPRHLVRRRGQEARLRCSPMKGHSHVYWYRQLPEEGLKFMVYLQKENIIDESGMPKERFSAEFPKEGPSILRIQQVVRGDSAAYFCASSPALTAYEQYFGPGTRLTVT.

The rearrangement uses TRBV6-6 and TRBJ2-5; the D gene is possibly TRBD2 (5 bases). V lost 4 bases and J 5 bases, leaving 14 bases between the germline ends. Germline V gene data show CDR1 as MNHNY and CDR2 as SVGAGI (reference sequence). The length of the CDR3 is 14 residues. The CDR3 DNA reads TGTGCCAGCAGTTCCCCACTCACTAGGGAGACCCAGTACTTC. This encodes CASSSPLTRETQYF.

J is TRBJ2-3 and V is TRBV6-6; D possibly corresponds to TRBD2 (6 bases). CDR1 is MNHNY, CDR2 SVGAGI, per germline (reference sequence). The CDR3 sequence is 12 residues long. V lost 6 bases and J lost 6, with 10 bases in between. The CDR3 DNA sequence: TGTGCCAGCAGGGCAGGAGGGGATACGCAGTATTTT. Protein product: CASRAGGDTQYF.

The chain employs TRBV27 and TRBJ2-3; 11 bases are a match to TRBD2. The CDR3 loop spans 16 amino acids. Looked up from germline, CDR1 is MNHEY and CDR2 is SMNVEV (reference sequence). V gave up 6 bases and J gave up 1 base; unmatched junction bases: 6. The CDR3 loop is CASRPAGLAGTDTQYF. The CDR3 nucleotides are TGTGCCAGCAGGCCTGCGGGACTAGCGGGCACAGATACGCAGTATTTT.

The chain employs TRBV28 and TRBJ1-3, with a possible D match to TRBD1 (5 bases). Germline-derived CDR1 and CDR2 are MDHEN and SYDVKM. CDR3 size: 14 residues. Trimming removed 6 bases from V and 2 bases from J, with 11 bases in between. This chain's CDR3 is CASRWGRTGNTIYF. CDR3 nucleotide sequence: TGTGCCAGCAGATGGGGCCGGACTGGAAACACCATATATTTT.

This chain connects TRBV7-9 to TRBJ2-1; TRBD1 is a possible D gene (6 bases). V was pared by 6 bases and J by 1 base, with 7 bases between. Per the germline V gene, CDR1 is SEHNR and CDR2 is FQNEAQ (reference sequence). This CDR3 comprises 13 residues. The DNA of the CDR3 is TGTGCCAGCAGAACAGGGTCCTACAATGAGCAGTTCTTC. Its protein product is CASRTGSYNEQFF.

This chain links TRBV5-8 with TRBJ2-1; 13 nucleotides match TRBD2. The V and J ends lost 4 bases and 7 bases, in that order; junction bases with no gene match: 5. This CDR3 region has 15 residues. Germline V gives CDR1 SGHTS, CDR2 YDEGEE. Here the CDR3 reads CASSRLAGGPNEQFF. The CDR3 DNA reads as TGTGCCAGCAGCCGACTAGCGGGAGGACCTAATGAGCAGTTCTTC.

This chain joins TRBV19 and TRBJ2-4; no clear D gene. Trimming stripped 0 bases from V and 8 bases from J, with 8 bases between. This CDR3 spans 13 amino acids. Germline-derived CDR1 and CDR2 are LNHDA and SQIVND (reference sequence). The CDR3 nucleotides read TGTGCCAGTAGTATAGATCTAGGTCACATTCAGTACTTC. Translating gives CASSIDLGHIQYF.

The chain uses TRBV2 and TRBJ2-7; D unclear. This CDR3 has 10 residues. V was shortened by 8 bases and J by 3 bases, with 5 bases between the two germline ends. Germline CDR1 SNHLY, CDR2 FYNNEI. The CDR3 coding sequence is TGTGCCAGCGGCGACTACGAGCAGTACTTC. Protein sequence: CASGDYEQYF.

The V call is TRBV5-1, the J call TRBJ2-7; 7 bases line up with TRBD1. Germline V gene lookup returns CDR1 SGHRS and CDR2 YFSETQ. V trimming: 3 bases; J trimming: 3 bases; junction bases outside the gene matches: 6. CDR3 length: 14 residues. DNA of the CDR3: TGCGCCAGCAGCTCCGGGACAGATGACTACGAGCAGTACTTC. Protein product: CASSSGTDDYEQYF.

The rearrangement uses TRBV4-1 and TRBJ2-7; 9 bases match TRBD2. The V and J ends lost 0 bases and 5 bases, in that order; junction bases with no gene match: 11. Germline V lookup: CDR1 MGHRA, CDR2 YSYEKL. The CDR3 spans 17 residues. The CDR3 nucleotides read TGCGCCAGCAGCCAAGATATGCGGGCTAGCGGGACGAACGAGCAGTACTTC. Protein: CASSQDMRASGTNEQYF.

The CDR3 reads CASSAGRDAVLDEQFF. The CDR3 coding sequence is TGTGCCAGCAGCGCAGGCCGGGACGCAGTACTGGATGAGCAGTTCTTC. The chain links TRBV6-6 to TRBJ2-1; D might be TRBD1 or TRBD2, each matching 5 bases. Per germline, CDR1 MNHNY and CDR2 SVGAGI (reference sequence). This CDR3 region has 16 residues. V was pared by 6 bases and J by 8 bases, with 23 bases between.

The rearrangement uses TRBV6-1 and TRBJ2-2, with 9 bases aligning to TRBD2. J was trimmed by 5 bases and V by 11 bases; bases with no gene match: 12. The V gene's germline CDR1 is MNHNS and CDR2 SASEGT. The CDR3 is made up of 15 amino acids. CDR3 sequence reads: CAASFTSGSTGELFF. In DNA form, the CDR3 reads TGTGCCGCCAGCTTTACTAGCGGGTCTACCGGGGAGCTGTTTTTT.

This chain joins TRBV28 and TRBJ1-1, with D uncertain. Germline V lookup: CDR1 MDHEN, CDR2 SYDVKM. Trimming left V 6 bases short and J 5 bases short, with 10 bases between. CDR3 length: 12 amino acids. The CDR3 region is CASSPTRTEAFF. The CDR3 coding sequence is TGTGCCAGCAGCCCTACACGGACTGAAGCTTTCTTT.

This chain connects TRBV10-3 to TRBJ2-7; the D call may be TRBD1 or TRBD2 (5 bases each). V lost 6 bases, J lost 1 base, and 10 bases lay in between. The germline CDR1 and CDR2 sequences are ENHRY and SYGVKD. CDR3 length equals 13 residues. CDR3 sequence (DNA): TGTGCCATCAGGAGGGACGGTTCCTACGAGCAGTACTTC. Its protein product is CAIRRDGSYEQYF.